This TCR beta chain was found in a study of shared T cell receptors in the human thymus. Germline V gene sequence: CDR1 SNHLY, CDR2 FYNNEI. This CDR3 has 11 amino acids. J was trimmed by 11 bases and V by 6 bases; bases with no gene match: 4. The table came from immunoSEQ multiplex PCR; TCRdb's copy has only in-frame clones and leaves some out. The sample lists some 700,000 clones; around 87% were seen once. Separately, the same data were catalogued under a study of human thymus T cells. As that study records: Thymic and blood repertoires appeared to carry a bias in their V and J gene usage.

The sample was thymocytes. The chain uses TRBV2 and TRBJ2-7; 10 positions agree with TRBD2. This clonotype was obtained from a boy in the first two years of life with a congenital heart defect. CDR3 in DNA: TGTGCCAGCAGGGGGACTAGCGTCGAGTACTTC. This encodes CASRGTSVEYF.